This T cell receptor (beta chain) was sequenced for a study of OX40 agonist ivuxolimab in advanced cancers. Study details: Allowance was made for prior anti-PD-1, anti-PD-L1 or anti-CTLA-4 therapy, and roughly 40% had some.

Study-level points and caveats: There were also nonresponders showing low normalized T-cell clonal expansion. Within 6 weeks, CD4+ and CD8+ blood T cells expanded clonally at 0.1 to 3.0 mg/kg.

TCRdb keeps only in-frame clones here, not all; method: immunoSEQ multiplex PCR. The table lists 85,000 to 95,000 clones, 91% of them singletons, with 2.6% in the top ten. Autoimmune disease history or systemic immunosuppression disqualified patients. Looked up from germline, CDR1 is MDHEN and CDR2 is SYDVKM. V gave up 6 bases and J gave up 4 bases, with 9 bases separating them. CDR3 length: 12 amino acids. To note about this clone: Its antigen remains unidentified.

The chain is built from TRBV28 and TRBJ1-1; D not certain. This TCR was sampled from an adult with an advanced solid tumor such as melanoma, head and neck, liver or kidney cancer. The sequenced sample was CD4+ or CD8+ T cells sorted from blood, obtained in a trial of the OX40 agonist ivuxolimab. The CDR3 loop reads CASRSLATEAFF. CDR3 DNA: TGTGCCAGCAGATCCTTGGCCACTGAAGCTTTCTTT.